This passage covers 25 T cell receptor beta chains from one sample sequenced in a study of shared T cell receptors in the human thymus. The assay was immunoSEQ multiplex PCR, and TCRdb's table has in-frame clones only and misses some. The sample carries some 720,000 clones, around 89% recorded once. These same data were also listed under a study on human thymus T cells.

What was sequenced was thymocytes. The receptor source for this set is a boy under three years old with a congenital heart defect.

J is TRBJ2-1 and V is TRBV7-9, with D unresolved. CDR3 length equals 12 residues. V was pared by 4 bases and J by 5 bases, with 6 bases between. Germline CDR1 is SEHNR and CDR2 is FQNEAQ (reference sequence). DNA for the CDR3: TGTGCCAGCAGCTCCCGGGACAATGAGCAGTTCTTC. Protein product: CASSSRDNEQFF.

The chain links TRBV5-4 to TRBJ2-3, with a possible D match to TRBD1 (6 bases). Looked up from germline, CDR1 is SGHNT and CDR2 is YYREEE (reference sequence). V gave up 4 bases and J gave up 1 base, with 16 bases separating them. This CDR3 is 16 amino acids long. The DNA of the CDR3 is TGTGCCAGCAGCCTCAGGGACAAATCGCGCACAGATACGCAGTATTTT. Amino acid sequence: CASSLRDKSRTDTQYF.

V and J are TRBV29-1 and TRBJ2-1; 9 nucleotides match TRBD2. V dropped 2 bases and J dropped 10; count of bases not matched to a gene: 18. This CDR3 spans 17 amino acids. The germline V gene encodes CDR1 SQVTM and CDR2 ANQGSEA. In nucleotides, the CDR3 is TGCAGCGTTGAACCGGCTCGACTAGCGGCCCCCCGTCGGGAGCAGTTCTTC. Protein sequence: CSVEPARLAAPRREQFF.

The rearrangement joins TRBV10-2 to TRBJ2-1; the D gene is possibly TRBD2 (6 bases). The CDR3 spans 13 residues. Germline assignment: CDR1 WSHSY and CDR2 SAAADI. Deletions cut 3 bases from V and 8 bases from J, with 11 bases between. This CDR3 reads CASSDTSRDEQFF. CDR3 sequence (DNA): TGCGCCAGCAGTGATACTAGCCGGGATGAGCAGTTCTTC.

This clone was recorded once. This chain joins TRBV7-2 and TRBJ2-5; a weak D match, TRBD1 (7 bases). Near its end, the DNA agrees better with TRBJ2-7, so the J call may be wrong. This CDR3 is built from 13 residues. CDR1 is SGHTA and CDR2 is FQGNSA in the germline V gene. The CDR3 nucleotides are TGTGCCAGCAGCTCAGGGGGGTCCTACGAGCAGTACTTC. It encodes CASSSGGSYEQYF.

The rearrangement joins TRBV11-3 to TRBJ2-7, with TRBD2 matching over 10 bases. The V gene end was trimmed by 5 bases and the J gene end by 6 bases; junction bases not matched to a gene: 16. The CDR3 is made up of 17 amino acids. Germline CDR1 is SGHNT and CDR2 is YENEEA. CDR3 DNA: TGTGCCAGCAGCCCGCCCGTGGTCAGCGGGAGGGCGGCCGAGCAGTACTTC. It yields the protein CASSPPVVSGRAAEQYF.

This chain uses TRBV28 with TRBJ2-4; 8 nucleotides line up with TRBD1. This CDR3 is 17 amino acids long. Trimming removed 2 bases from V and 3 bases from J; junction bases left unmatched: 9. Germline CDR1 reads MDHEN; CDR2 reads SYDVKM. The CDR3 reads CASSLTTGDVGKNIQYF. The CDR3 nucleotides read TGTGCCAGCAGTTTAACGACAGGGGATGTGGGCAAAAACATTCAGTACTTC.

The V call is TRBV6-4, the J call TRBJ2-6; TRBD1 might be the D (5 bases). The length of the CDR3 is 16 residues. The germline V and J ends were trimmed by 3 bases and 0 bases, with 9 bases remaining between them. The germline V gene has CDR1 MRHNA and CDR2 SNTAGT. CDR3 DNA sequence: TGTGCCAGCAGTGAGGGGCTGATCTCTGGGGCCAACGTCCTGACTTTC. This gives the protein CASSEGLISGANVLTF.

CDR3 DNA: TGTGCCAGCAGTGAAGGGGCTAGCGGGAGCGTGGGTACGCAGTATTTT. Translating gives CASSEGASGSVGTQYF. The chain employs TRBV6-1 and TRBJ2-3; the match to TRBD2 covers 10 bases. This CDR3 is built from 16 residues. The germline V gene has CDR1 MNHNS and CDR2 SASEGT. The J segment lost 8 bases and the V segment lost 1 base, leaving 9 bases of the junction unmatched.

J is TRBJ2-4 and V is TRBV5-4, with 8 bases aligning to TRBD2. Trimming cost V 6 bases and J 8 bases; bases outside gene matches: 10. Germline V CDR1 and CDR2: SGHNT, YYREEE (reference sequence). This CDR3 spans 14 amino acids. CDR3 residues: CASTPDGGGHIQYF. The CDR3 bases are TGTGCCAGCACCCCGGACGGGGGGGGCCACATTCAGTACTTC.

This clone has just a few counts. The rearrangement uses TRBV7-2 and TRBJ1-5, with 7 bases that match TRBD1. The CDR3 sequence is 18 residues long. Germline lookup yields CDR1 SGHTA and CDR2 FQGNSA. V was clipped by 4 bases and J by 0 bases; unmatched bases: 12. CDR3 coding DNA: TGTGCCAGCAGCTCCCACCCAGGGGGACAGTATAGCAATCAGCCCCAGCATTTT. The encoded protein is CASSSHPGGQYSNQPQHF.

V is TRBV27 and J is TRBJ2-3, with TRBD1 as a possible D gene (9 bases). Germline V gene sequence: CDR1 MNHEY, CDR2 SMNVEV (reference sequence). The CDR3 runs 21 residues. Trimming cost V 3 bases and J 6 bases, with 34 bases left between them. CDR3 region: CASSFNPPGTGSGGRKDTQYF. The CDR3 nucleotides read TGTGCCAGCAGTTTTAACCCCCCCGGGACAGGGTCAGGCGGGAGGAAGGATACGCAGTATTTT.

The chain is built from TRBV7-9 and TRBJ2-7; 10 nucleotides match TRBD1. This CDR3 is 16 amino acids long. With 1 base clipped from V and 0 bases from J, the junction kept 3 bases outside the gene matches. Germline CDR1 is SEHNR and CDR2 is FQNEAQ (reference sequence). The CDR3 region has the DNA TGTGCCAGCAGCTTAGGATGGGACAGGGGCTCCTACGAGCAGTACTTC. Its translation: CASSLGWDRGSYEQYF. Supplemented by reference TRBV7-9 and TRBJ2-7, the full variable domain reads DTGVSQNPRHKITKRGQNVTFRCDPISEHNRLYWYRQTLGQGPEFLTYFQNEAQLEKSRLLSDRFSAERPKGSFSTLEIQRTEQGDSAMYLCASSLGWDRGSYEQYFGPGTRLTVT.

The chain joins TRBV19 to TRBJ1-4, with TRBD1 identical over 8 bases. V trimming: 7 bases; J trimming: 5 bases; junction bases outside the gene matches: 6. The CDR3 extends over 14 amino acids. The germline gives CDR1 LNHDA, CDR2 SQIVND (reference sequence). The CDR3 coding sequence is TGTGCCAGTACCGACCGGACAGGGAATGAAAAACTGTTTTTT. This gives the protein CASTDRTGNEKLFF. The entire variable domain, with the rest obtained from reference TRBV19 and TRBJ1-4, is as follows: DGGITQSPKYLFRKEGQNVTLSCEQNLNHDAMYWYRQDPGQGLRLIYYSQIVNDFQKGDIAEGYSVSREKKESFPLTVTSAQKNPTAFYLCASTDRTGNEKLFFGSGTQLSVL.

V is TRBV19 and J is TRBJ1-5; D is unresolved. Trimming took off 3 bases at V and 1 base at J, with 10 bases between the two ends. Germline CDR1 is LNHDA and CDR2 is SQIVND (reference sequence). The CDR3 sequence is 15 residues long. CDR3 sequence reads: CASSIFWRSNQPQHF. The CDR3 DNA reads as TGTGCCAGTAGTATTTTTTGGCGGAGCAATCAGCCCCAGCATTTT.

The genes are TRBV7-2 and TRBJ2-2, with 8 bases fitting TRBD2. J was trimmed by 6 bases and V by 6 bases; bases with no gene match: 15. CDR1 is SGHTA, CDR2 FQGNSA, per germline. This CDR3 is built from 17 residues. CDR3 DNA sequence: TGTGCCAGCAGTTCCCCCGGTGTGGCGGGAGGCCCCGGGGAGCTGTTTTTT. Protein: CASSSPGVAGGPGELFF.

This clone was seen a handful of times. The chain combines TRBV5-1 with TRBJ1-3; D ambiguous. CDR1 and CDR2 from the germline V gene are SGHRS and YFSETQ. The length of the CDR3 is 15 residues. Trimming stripped 3 bases from V and 0 bases from J, with 10 bases between. As DNA, the CDR3 is TGCGCCAGCAGCTCTAACAGAGCCTCTGGAAACACCATATATTTT. This gives the protein CASSSNRASGNTIYF.

This sequence joins TRBV9 and TRBJ2-2; D not certain. Trimming removed 4 bases at V and 6 bases at J, with 4 bases between. Germline values: CDR1 SGDLS, CDR2 YYNGEE. The CDR3 spans 11 residues. This CDR3 is CASSSPGELFF. In nucleotides, the CDR3 is TGTGCCAGCAGCAGCCCCGGGGAGCTGTTTTTT.

This clone came up a few times. CDR3 sequence (DNA): TGCGCCAGCAGTGAGGGGATAGCGGGAGGCTCCTACGAGCAGTACTTC. Its translation: CASSEGIAGGSYEQYF. The genes are TRBV10-1 and TRBJ2-7; the match to TRBD2 covers 10 bases. The germline CDR1 and CDR2 sequences are WNHNN and SYGVQD (reference sequence). V lost 2 bases to trimming and J lost 0 bases; unmatched junction nucleotides: 4. This CDR3 is 16 amino acids long.

In its sample, this clone was seen once. The chain employs TRBV4-1 and TRBJ2-2; weak D call: TRBD2 (6 bases). CDR1 MGHRA and CDR2 YSYEKL come from the germline V gene. The CDR3 loop spans 16 amino acids. Trimming removed 0 bases from V and 7 bases from J, with 15 bases in between. The DNA of the CDR3 is TGCGCCAGCAGCCAAGATCAGAGGCGGAGGGGCGGGGAGCTGTTTTTT. This sequence encodes CASSQDQRRRGGELFF.

The chain links TRBV27 to TRBJ2-1; 11 bases align to TRBD2. The V gene end was trimmed by 0 bases and the J gene end by 0 bases; junction bases not matched to a gene: 1. The CDR3 covers 17 residues. The germline V gene has CDR1 MNHEY and CDR2 SMNVEV (reference sequence). In DNA, the CDR3 is TGTGCCAGCAGTTTATCTCTAGCGGGAGGCTCCTACAATGAGCAGTTCTTC. Its translation is CASSLSLAGGSYNEQFF.

This clone has just a few counts. CDR3 sequence reads: CASSQDETSEGDGELFF. Here the CDR3 DNA reads TGCGCCAGCAGCCAAGATGAAACTAGCGAGGGGGACGGGGAGCTGTTTTTT. The gene calls are TRBV4-3 and TRBJ2-2, with D perhaps TRBD2 (7 bases). CDR1 and CDR2 from the germline V gene are LGHNA and YSLEER. The ends were cut back, 0 bases at V and 7 bases at J, with 18 bases in the middle. The CDR3 length is 17 residues.

This rearrangement joins TRBV6-5 to TRBJ2-7, with a possible D match to TRBD2 (6 bases). There are 12 residues in the CDR3. The V end lost 6 bases, the J end lost 6 bases, and 12 bases lay between the germline ends. The germline gives CDR1 MNHEY, CDR2 SVGAGI. The CDR3 sequence: CASRHVGGEQYF. CDR3 nucleotide sequence: TGTGCCAGCAGGCACGTGGGGGGCGAGCAGTACTTC.

This clone was observed a single time. The gene calls are TRBV11-3 and TRBJ2-6; no definite D call. The V and J ends lost 5 bases and 3 bases respectively, with 11 bases between them. The CDR3 covers 15 residues. Germline V gene data show CDR1 as SGHNT and CDR2 as YENEEA. CDR3 nucleotides: TGTGCCAGCAGCGGCATTTTTGGTGGGGCCAACGTCCTGACTTTC. Amino acid sequence: CASSGIFGGANVLTF.

The chain combines TRBV27 with TRBJ1-2, with D maybe TRBD1 (5 bases). The CDR3 consists of 13 residues. Trimming cost V 3 bases and J 6 bases, with 11 bases left between them. The germline gives CDR1 MNHEY, CDR2 SMNVEV (reference sequence). CDR3: CASSFSGINGYTF. CDR3 in DNA: TGTGCCAGCAGTTTTTCAGGGATCAATGGCTACACCTTC.